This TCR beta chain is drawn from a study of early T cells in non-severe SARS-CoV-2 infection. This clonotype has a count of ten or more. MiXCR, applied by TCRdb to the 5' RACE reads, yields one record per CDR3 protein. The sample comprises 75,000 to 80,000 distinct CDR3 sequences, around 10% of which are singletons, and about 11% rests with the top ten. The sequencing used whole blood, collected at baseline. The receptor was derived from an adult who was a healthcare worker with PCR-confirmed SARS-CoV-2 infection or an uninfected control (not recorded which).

CDR3 residues: CASSPLGQGGEAFF. CDR3 sequence (DNA): TGTGCCAGCAGCCCACTCGGACAGGGGGGTGAAGCTTTCTTT. The V and J genes are TRBV7-9 and TRBJ1-1, with 10 nucleotides matching TRBD1. J gave up 7 bases and V 5 bases, and 7 bases lay outside the gene matches. Germline values: CDR1 SEHNR, CDR2 FQNEAQ (reference sequence). CDR3 length: 14 amino acids.